The following is a TCR beta chain sequence with its context. This specimen belongs to a study of blood T cell repertoires in COVID-19. Study-level background: Researchers got acute and convalescent COVID-19 samples from the United States, Italy and Spain.

The germline gives CDR1 SEHNR, CDR2 FQNEAQ (reference sequence). J lost 7 bases, V lost 2 bases, and 5 bases had no gene match. This CDR3 has 16 residues. Original methodology: Quantification of nucleated cells was approximated via reference gene primer amplification. Generated by immunoSEQ multiplex PCR, the TCRdb table keeps only in-frame clones and is missing some. The V and J calls and clone size come from that table; D and trimming were worked out from the DNA. Among some 93,000 clones listed, approximately 86% were seen once. V and J are TRBV7-9 and TRBJ2-3; 14 nucleotides match TRBD2. The source of this sequence is a woman aged 80 or older with acute or convalescent COVID-19. The source material was peripheral blood. CDR3 coding DNA: TGTGCCAGCAGCTTACCGGGACTAGCGGGGGTAAATACGCAGTATTTT. It codes for CASSLPGLAGVNTQYF.